This T cell receptor (beta chain) was obtained from a study of shared clonotypes between healthy human individuals. Comments on this clone: Its antigen is undetermined.

CDR3 size: 17 residues. Germline loops: CDR1 LNHDA, CDR2 SQIVND (reference sequence). Trimming at V came to 4 bases and at J to 1 base, leaving 6 bases not matched to a gene. Assay: immunoSEQ multiplex PCR; the TCRdb copy retains only in-frame clones and omits some. The table has roughly 2.4 million clones, roughly 95% seen once. Study-wide results and limits: Non-shared clonotypes were found to have lower generation probabilities than the clonotypes that were shared by all four of the sorted-subset donors.

V gene TRBV19 combines with J gene TRBJ2-7; 14 bases are shared with TRBD2. The source material was naive CD4+ T cells sorted from blood. Subset in this sample: CD45RA+ positively selected. The sequence came from a young man in good health. This CDR3 reads CASSTGLAGVRSYEQYF. The CDR3 DNA reads as TGTGCCAGTAGTACGGGACTAGCGGGAGTTCGGTCCTACGAGCAGTACTTC.